These 21 T cell receptor beta chains were sequenced from one sample in a study of CD8 T cells in Susac syndrome. Random hexamers were used to reverse transcribe the RNA input (about 0.5 to 1 ug). A single record per CDR3 protein comes from TCRdb applying MiXCR to the immunoSEQ multiplex PCR reads. The data show some 75,000 distinct CDR3 sequences, under 95% seen once. Sequencing was done on a sample of CD8+ T cells from PBMCs. These receptors were collected from a human donor with Susac syndrome.

The chain joins TRBV10-3 to TRBJ1-1; D gene uncertain. The V and J ends lost 3 bases and 6 bases respectively, with 14 bases between them. Per germline, CDR1 ENHRY and CDR2 SYGVKD. The CDR3 contains 14 residues. CDR3 in DNA: TGTGCCATCAGTGATAATGAGGGTAGCGCTGAAGCTTTCTTT. It is translated as CAISDNEGSAEAFF.

The J gene is TRBJ1-1, the V gene TRBV30; D ambiguous. Trimming stripped 2 bases from V and 1 base from J, with 5 bases between. CDR3 length equals 12 residues. Per germline, CDR1 GTSNPN and CDR2 SVGIG (reference sequence). The CDR3 loop reads CAWSFTNTEAFF. CDR3 sequence (DNA): TGTGCCTGGAGTTTTACGAACACTGAAGCTTTCTTT.

The V and J genes are TRBV4-2 and TRBJ1-2; perhaps TRBD1 as D (5 bases). Germline V gene sequence: CDR1 LGHNA, CDR2 YNFKEQ. The V end lost 0 bases, the J end lost 14 bases, and 10 bases lay between the germline ends. This CDR3 is 11 amino acids long. The chain's CDR3 is CASSQDGRGTF. DNA for the CDR3: TGTGCCAGCAGCCAAGATGGCCGGGGGACCTTC.

The rearrangement joins TRBV5-1 to TRBJ1-1; TRBD1 matches at 7 bases. Germline CDR1 SGHRS, CDR2 YFSETQ. This CDR3 region has 14 residues. The junction had 6 bases not matched to a gene; V was cut back by 0 bases and J by 7 bases. Here the CDR3 reads CASSLADRAGEAFF. In DNA, the CDR3 is TGCGCCAGCAGCTTGGCCGACAGGGCCGGTGAAGCTTTCTTT.

V gene TRBV19 combines with J gene TRBJ2-7, with 9 bases matching TRBD1. The CDR3 length is 13 residues. Germline-derived CDR1 and CDR2 are LNHDA and SQIVND (reference sequence). The V and J ends lost 4 bases and 5 bases, in that order; junction bases with no gene match: 3. The CDR3 loop reads CASSTTGGNEQYF. For the CDR3, the DNA is TGTGCCAGTAGTACGACAGGGGGGAACGAGCAGTACTTC.

J is TRBJ2-2 and V is TRBV5-6, with D hard to call. The CDR3 has 16 residues. Trimming took off 3 bases at V and 2 bases at J, with 14 bases between the two ends. Germline CDR1 SGHDT, CDR2 YYEEEE. CDR3 sequence (DNA): TGTGCCAGCAGCTACGAAGGATGGAAAAACACCGGGGAGCTGTTTTTT. This translates into CASSYEGWKNTGELFF.

V usage is TRBV27 and J usage is TRBJ2-5, with D maybe TRBD2 (5 bases). Deletions cut 5 bases from V and 7 bases from J, with 17 bases between. Germline V gene data show CDR1 as MNHEY and CDR2 as SMNVEV (reference sequence). This CDR3 is built from 14 residues. The CDR3 DNA reads TGTGCCAGCAGTCCATCCCGGGTAGAGGGGACCCAGTACTTC. It translates to CASSPSRVEGTQYF.

The chain uses TRBV15 and TRBJ2-7; the match to TRBD2 covers 16 bases. Germline V gene sequence: CDR1 LNHNV, CDR2 YYDKDF (reference sequence). Germline trimming cut 3 bases from V and 7 bases from J; bases unmatched to any gene: 9. This CDR3 comprises 17 residues. Here the CDR3 reads CATSSPGLAGGPGEQYF. As DNA, the CDR3 is TGTGCCACCAGCAGCCCGGGACTAGCGGGAGGGCCGGGAGAGCAGTACTTC.

V is TRBV7-9 and J is TRBJ2-1, with a weak D call TRBD2 (5 bases). V was clipped by 1 base and J by 10 bases, with 17 bases between them. The germline CDR1 and CDR2 sequences are SEHNR and FQNEAQ (reference sequence). The CDR3 sequence is 15 residues long. CDR3: CASSLGRRLVAEQFF. CDR3 DNA sequence: TGTGCCAGCAGCTTAGGAAGGAGGTTGGTTGCGGAGCAGTTCTTC. Combining the CDR3 with reference TRBV7-9 and TRBJ2-1 gives the whole variable domain DTGVSQNPRHKITKRGQNVTFRCDPISEHNRLYWYRQTLGQGPEFLTYFQNEAQLEKSRLLSDRFSAERPKGSFSTLEIQRTEQGDSAMYLCASSLGRRLVAEQFFGPGTRLTVL.

CDR3: CASSLRGRTDTQYF. CDR3 in DNA: TGTGCCAGCAGCTTACGGGGGCGCACAGATACGCAGTATTTT. The J gene is TRBJ2-3, the V gene TRBV11-3, with D perhaps TRBD1 or TRBD2 (6 bases each). The germline V and J ends were trimmed by 2 bases and 1 base, with 7 bases remaining between them. Germline V gene sequence: CDR1 SGHNT, CDR2 YENEEA. This CDR3 is built from 14 residues.

The gene calls are TRBV28 and TRBJ2-3; TRBD1 or TRBD2 may be the D gene (5 bases each). The CDR3 runs to 15 residues. V was cut by 3 bases and J by 2 bases, with 12 bases left in between. Per germline, CDR1 MDHEN and CDR2 SYDVKM. The CDR3 DNA reads TGTGCCAGCAGTTTCACGGGGCAGATCACAGATACGCAGTATTTT. Encoded protein: CASSFTGQITDTQYF.

The V call is TRBV4-2, the J call TRBJ2-7; 7 nucleotides agree with TRBD1. Germline V CDR1 and CDR2: LGHNA, YNFKEQ. This CDR3 spans 15 amino acids. V shed 1 base and J 5 bases; nucleotides not matched to a gene: 8. CDR3 nucleotides: TGTGCCAGCAGCCAAGGACAGGGTAGTCTGGACGAGCAGTACTTC. This codes for CASSQGQGSLDEQYF.

The chain joins TRBV2 to TRBJ2-3, with 12 bases identical to TRBD2. The CDR3 runs to 18 residues. The J segment lost 0 bases and the V segment lost 5 bases, leaving 9 bases of the junction unmatched. Germline CDR1 SNHLY, CDR2 FYNNEI. CDR3 protein: CASSLGLAGRSSTDTQYF. DNA of the CDR3: TGTGCCAGCAGTCTCGGACTAGCGGGGCGCTCTAGCACAGATACGCAGTATTTT.

V is TRBV2 and J is TRBJ2-5; TRBD2 is a possible D gene (6 bases). Germline values: CDR1 SNHLY, CDR2 FYNNEI. This CDR3 is built from 13 residues. V lost 7 bases and J 3 bases, leaving 12 bases between the germline ends. CDR3 amino acids: CASNGGVEETQYF. The CDR3 nucleotides are TGTGCCAGCAACGGCGGGGTAGAAGAGACCCAGTACTTC.

This clonotype was recorded once. The V call is TRBV14, the J call TRBJ1-2; the match to TRBD1 covers 7 bases. The CDR3 runs to 15 residues. Germline loops: CDR1 SGHDN, CDR2 FVKESK. The V and J ends lost 4 bases and 4 bases, in that order; junction bases with no gene match: 9. Written as DNA, the CDR3 is TGTGCCAGCAGCCCTCTGACAGGGTCGGGCTATGGCTACACCTTC. It encodes CASSPLTGSGYGYTF.

The rearrangement links TRBV3-1 to TRBJ2-7; D gene uncertain. CDR1 and CDR2 from the germline V gene are LGHDT and YNNKEL (reference sequence). The V gene lost 0 bases and the J gene lost 9 bases, with 12 bases spanning the gap. CDR3 length: 13 residues. CDR3 coding DNA: TGTGCCAGCAGCCAAGAAGCCCACTCGGGGCAGTACTTC. Translated, it gives CASSQEAHSGQYF.

This chain uses TRBV4-2 with TRBJ2-7; 15 bases are a match to TRBD2. Germline V gene sequence: CDR1 LGHNA, CDR2 YNFKEQ. The CDR3 length is 20 residues. V was pared by 0 bases and J by 1 base, with 10 bases of the junction left unmatched. The DNA of the CDR3 is TGTGCCAGCAGCCAAGAGTACCCCGGGACTAGCGGGGGGCTTTCCTACGAGCAGTACTTC. It yields the protein CASSQEYPGTSGGLSYEQYF.

The chain is built from TRBV6-2 or TRBV6-3 and TRBJ1-2; the D gene is possibly TRBD1 (6 bases). The CDR3 sequence is 12 residues long. Trimming left V 4 bases short and J 6 bases short, with 9 bases between. Germline V lookup: CDR1 MNHEY, CDR2 SVGEGT. The CDR3 DNA is TGTGCCAGCAGTTTTTACAGGGATGGCTACACCTTC. Amino acid sequence: CASSFYRDGYTF.

The rearrangement joins TRBV20-1 to TRBJ1-5; D possibly corresponds to TRBD1 (5 bases). This CDR3 comprises 14 residues. The V and J ends lost 6 bases and 1 base respectively, with 13 bases between them. Per the germline V gene, CDR1 is DFQATT and CDR2 is SNEGSKA (reference sequence). In DNA, the CDR3 is TGCAGTGCCTGGGCGGGGCAGAGCAATCAGCCCCAGCATTTT. Translating gives CSAWAGQSNQPQHF.

This CDR3 is CASSVDRDSFLGELFF. The CDR3 DNA reads TGTGCCAGCAGCGTAGATAGAGACAGCTTCTTGGGGGAGCTGTTTTTT. This sequence joins TRBV9 and TRBJ2-2; tentative D call: TRBD1 (5 bases). The CDR3 runs to 16 residues. CDR1 is SGDLS, CDR2 YYNGEE, per germline. Deletions cut 0 bases from V and 8 bases from J, with 17 bases between.

The V call is TRBV28, the J call TRBJ2-5; TRBD2 agrees at 8 bases. Germline loops: CDR1 MDHEN, CDR2 SYDVKM. The CDR3 is 15 residues long. The CDR3 spells CATRTSRNLRETQYF. CDR3 nucleotides: TGTGCTACGAGGACTAGCCGAAACCTGAGGGAGACCCAGTACTTC.